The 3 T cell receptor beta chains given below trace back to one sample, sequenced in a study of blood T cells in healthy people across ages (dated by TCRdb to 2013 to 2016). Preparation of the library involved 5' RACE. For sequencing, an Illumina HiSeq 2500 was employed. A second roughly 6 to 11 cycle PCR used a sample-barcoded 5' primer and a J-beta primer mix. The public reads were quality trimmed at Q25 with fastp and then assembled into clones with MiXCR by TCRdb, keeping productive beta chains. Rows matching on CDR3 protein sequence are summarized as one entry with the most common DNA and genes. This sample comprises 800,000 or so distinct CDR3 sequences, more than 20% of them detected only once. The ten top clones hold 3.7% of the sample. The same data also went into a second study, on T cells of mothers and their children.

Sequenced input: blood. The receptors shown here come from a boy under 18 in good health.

CDR3 nucleotides: TGTGCCAGCAGTTACCCTACTGAGACTACAAGCACAGATACGCAGCATTTT. Amino acid sequence: CASSYPTETTSTDTQHF. The V gene is TRBV6-5, the J gene TRBJ2-3; no definite D call. TRBJ1-5 explains the end of the DNA better; the J call may be wrong. Germline CDR1 is MNHEY and CDR2 is SVGAGI. The CDR3 runs 17 residues.

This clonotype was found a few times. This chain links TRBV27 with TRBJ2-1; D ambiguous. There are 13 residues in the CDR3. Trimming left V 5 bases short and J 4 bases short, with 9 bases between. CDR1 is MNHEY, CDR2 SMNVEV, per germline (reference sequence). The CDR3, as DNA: TGTGCCAGCAGTAAAGGACCGTACAATGAGCAGTTCTTC. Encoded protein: CASSKGPYNEQFF.

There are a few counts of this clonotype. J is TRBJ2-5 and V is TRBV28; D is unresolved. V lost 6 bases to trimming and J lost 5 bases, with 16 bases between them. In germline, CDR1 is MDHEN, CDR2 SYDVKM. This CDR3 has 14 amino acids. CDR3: CASSLPDGWETQYF. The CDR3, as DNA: TGTGCCAGCAGCCTTCCTGACGGGTGGGAGACCCAGTACTTC. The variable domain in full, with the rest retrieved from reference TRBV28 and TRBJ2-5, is DVKVTQSSRYLVKRTGEKVFLECVQDMDHENMFWYRQDPGLGLRLIYFSYDVKMKEKGDIPEGYSVSREKKERFSLILESASTNQTSMYLCASSLPDGWETQYFGPGTRLLVL.